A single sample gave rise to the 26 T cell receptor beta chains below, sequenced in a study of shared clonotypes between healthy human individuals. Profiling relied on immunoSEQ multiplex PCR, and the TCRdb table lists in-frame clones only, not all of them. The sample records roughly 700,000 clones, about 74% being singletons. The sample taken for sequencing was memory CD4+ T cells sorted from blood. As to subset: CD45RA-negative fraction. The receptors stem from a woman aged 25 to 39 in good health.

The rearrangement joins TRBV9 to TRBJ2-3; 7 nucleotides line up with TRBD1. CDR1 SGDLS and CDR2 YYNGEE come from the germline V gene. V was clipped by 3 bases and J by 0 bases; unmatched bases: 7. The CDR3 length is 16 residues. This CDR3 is CASSASGQSSTDTQYF. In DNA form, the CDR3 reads TGTGCCAGCAGCGCCTCGGGACAGTCGAGCACAGATACGCAGTATTTT.

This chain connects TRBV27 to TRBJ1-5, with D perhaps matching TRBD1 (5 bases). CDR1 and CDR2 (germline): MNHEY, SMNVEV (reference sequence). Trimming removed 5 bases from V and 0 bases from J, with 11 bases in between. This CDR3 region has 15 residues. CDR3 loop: CASSRGALSNQPQHF. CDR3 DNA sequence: TGTGCCAGCAGTCGCGGGGCCCTTAGCAATCAGCCCCAGCATTTT.

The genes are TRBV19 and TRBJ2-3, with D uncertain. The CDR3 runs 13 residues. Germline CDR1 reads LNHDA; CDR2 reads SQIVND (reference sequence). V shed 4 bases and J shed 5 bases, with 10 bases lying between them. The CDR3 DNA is TGTGCCAGTAGTACCCAAGGGATAGATACGCAGTATTTT. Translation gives CASSTQGIDTQYF.

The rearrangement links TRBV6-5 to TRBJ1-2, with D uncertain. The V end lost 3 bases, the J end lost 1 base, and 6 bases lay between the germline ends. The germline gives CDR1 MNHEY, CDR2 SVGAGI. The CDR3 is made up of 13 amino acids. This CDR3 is CASSYSINYGYTF. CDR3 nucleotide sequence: TGTGCCAGCAGTTATTCGATTAACTATGGCTACACCTTC.

CDR3 loop: CASSLSETSAIYEQYF. In DNA form, the CDR3 reads TGCGCCAGCAGCCTTTCCGAGACTAGCGCGATATACGAGCAGTACTTC. The rearrangement uses TRBV4-1 and TRBJ2-7, with TRBD2 identical over 8 bases. With 4 bases clipped from V and 4 bases from J, the junction kept 12 bases outside the gene matches. The CDR3 totals 16 residues. Germline CDR1 and CDR2: MGHRA and YSYEKL.

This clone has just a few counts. This CDR3 reads CASKVSGNTIYF. CDR3 sequence (DNA): TGTGCCAGCAAGGTTTCTGGAAACACCATATATTTT. J is TRBJ1-3 and V is TRBV28; D is undetermined. The length of the CDR3 is 12 residues. V shed 7 bases and J shed 1 base, with 5 bases lying between them. From germline, CDR1 is MDHEN and CDR2 SYDVKM.

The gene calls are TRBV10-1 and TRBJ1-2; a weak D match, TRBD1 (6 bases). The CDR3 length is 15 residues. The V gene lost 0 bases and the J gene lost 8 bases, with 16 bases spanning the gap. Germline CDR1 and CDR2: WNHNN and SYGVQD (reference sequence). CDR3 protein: CASSESPTGMRGYTF. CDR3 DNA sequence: TGCGCCAGCAGTGAGTCACCCACAGGGATGAGAGGCTACACCTTC.

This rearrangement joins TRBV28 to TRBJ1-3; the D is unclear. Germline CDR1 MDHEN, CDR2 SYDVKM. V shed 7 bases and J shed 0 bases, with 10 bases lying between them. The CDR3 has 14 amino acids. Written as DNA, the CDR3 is TGTGCCAGCACCCCTGCCCTCTCTGGAAACACCATATATTTT. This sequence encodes CASTPALSGNTIYF. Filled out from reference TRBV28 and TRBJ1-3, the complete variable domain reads DVKVTQSSRYLVKRTGEKVFLECVQDMDHENMFWYRQDPGLGLRLIYFSYDVKMKEKGDIPEGYSVSREKKERFSLILESASTNQTSMYLCASTPALSGNTIYFGEGSWLTVV.

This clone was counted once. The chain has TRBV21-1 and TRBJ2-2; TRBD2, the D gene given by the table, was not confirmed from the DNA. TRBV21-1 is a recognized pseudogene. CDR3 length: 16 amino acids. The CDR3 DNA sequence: TGTGCCAGCTCGCATGGTGCGCTGCGGGACACCGGGGAGCTGTTTTTT. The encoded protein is CASSHGALRDTGELFF.

For the CDR3, the DNA is TGTGCCAGCGGCCGGCGGCCGGACTATGGCTACACCTTC. It is translated as CASGRRPDYGYTF. The gene calls are TRBV2 and TRBJ1-2; D remains ambiguous. The CDR3 is 13 residues long. Germline CDR1 reads SNHLY; CDR2 reads FYNNEI. V was cut by 8 bases and J by 3 bases, with 13 bases left in between.

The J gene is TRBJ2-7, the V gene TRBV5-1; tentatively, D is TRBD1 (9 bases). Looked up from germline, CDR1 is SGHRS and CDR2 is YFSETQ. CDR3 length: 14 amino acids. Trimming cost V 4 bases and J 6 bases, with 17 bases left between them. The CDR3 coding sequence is TGCGCCAGCAGCACGGACAGGGGACTAGGCGAGCAGTACTTC. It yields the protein CASSTDRGLGEQYF.

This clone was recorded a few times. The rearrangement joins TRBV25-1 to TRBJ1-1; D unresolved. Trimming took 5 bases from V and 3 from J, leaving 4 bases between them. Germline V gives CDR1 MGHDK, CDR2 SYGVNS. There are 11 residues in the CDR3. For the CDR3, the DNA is TGTGCCAGCAGTCGACACACTGAAGCTTTCTTT. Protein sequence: CASSRHTEAFF.

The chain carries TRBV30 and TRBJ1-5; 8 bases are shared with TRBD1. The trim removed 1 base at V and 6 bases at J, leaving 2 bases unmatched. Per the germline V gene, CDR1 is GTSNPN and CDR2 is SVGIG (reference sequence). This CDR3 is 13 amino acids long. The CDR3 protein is CAWSGTGRQPQHF. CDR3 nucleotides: TGTGCCTGGAGTGGGACAGGGCGTCAGCCCCAGCATTTT.

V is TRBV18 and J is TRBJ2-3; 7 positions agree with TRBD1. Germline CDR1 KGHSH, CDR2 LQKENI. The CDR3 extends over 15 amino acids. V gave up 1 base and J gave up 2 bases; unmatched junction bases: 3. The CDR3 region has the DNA TGTGCCAGCTCACCACTGGGACAGTACACAGATACGCAGTATTTT. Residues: CASSPLGQYTDTQYF.

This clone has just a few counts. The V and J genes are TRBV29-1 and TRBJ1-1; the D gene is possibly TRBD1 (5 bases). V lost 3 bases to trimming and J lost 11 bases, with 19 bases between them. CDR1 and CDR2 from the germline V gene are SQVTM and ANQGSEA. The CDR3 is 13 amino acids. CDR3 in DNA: TGCAGCGTTGAGGGCACGGACAAAATCGTCGCTTTCTTT. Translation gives CSVEGTDKIVAFF.

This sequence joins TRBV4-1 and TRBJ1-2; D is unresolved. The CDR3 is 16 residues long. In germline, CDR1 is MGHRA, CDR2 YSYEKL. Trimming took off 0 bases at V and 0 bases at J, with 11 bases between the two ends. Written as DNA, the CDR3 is TGCGCCAGCAGCCAAGATATCGACCTAGCTAACTATGGCTACACCTTC. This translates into CASSQDIDLANYGYTF.

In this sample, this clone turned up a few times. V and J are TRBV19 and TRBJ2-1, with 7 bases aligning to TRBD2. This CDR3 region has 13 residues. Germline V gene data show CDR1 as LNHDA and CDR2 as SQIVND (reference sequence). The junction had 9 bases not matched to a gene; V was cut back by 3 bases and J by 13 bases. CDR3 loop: CASSMVGTTRQFF. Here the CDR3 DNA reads TGTGCCAGTAGTATGGTAGGGACTACCCGACAGTTCTTC.

CDR3 sequence: CASTFTGTSHNEQFF. Here the CDR3 DNA reads TGCGCCAGCACCTTCACCGGGACTAGCCACAATGAGCAGTTCTTC. The J gene is TRBJ2-1, the V gene TRBV5-1, with 9 bases identical to TRBD2. From germline, CDR1 is SGHRS and CDR2 YFSETQ. The CDR3 is made up of 15 amino acids. J was trimmed by 5 bases and V by 6 bases; bases with no gene match: 9. The full variable domain, completed using reference TRBV5-1 and TRBJ2-1, is KAGVTQTPRYLIKTRGQQVTLSCSPISGHRSVSWYQQTPGQGLQFLFEYFSETQRNKGNFPGRFSGRQFSNSRSEMNVSTLELGDSALYLCASTFTGTSHNEQFFGPGTRLTVL.

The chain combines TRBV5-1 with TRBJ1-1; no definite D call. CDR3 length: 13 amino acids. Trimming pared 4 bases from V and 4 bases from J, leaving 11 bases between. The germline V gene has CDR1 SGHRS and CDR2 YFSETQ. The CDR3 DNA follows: TGCGCCAGCAGCCCTAGGACGGCCACTGAAGCTTTCTTT. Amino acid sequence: CASSPRTATEAFF.

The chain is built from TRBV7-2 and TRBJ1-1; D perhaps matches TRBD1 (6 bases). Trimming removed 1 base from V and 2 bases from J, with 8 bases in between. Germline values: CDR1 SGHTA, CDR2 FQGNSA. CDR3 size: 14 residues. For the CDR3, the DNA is TGTGCCAGCAGCTTAGGGGACATCAACACTGAAGCTTTCTTT. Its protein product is CASSLGDINTEAFF. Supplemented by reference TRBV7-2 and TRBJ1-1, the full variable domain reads GAGVSQSPSNKVTEKGKDVELRCDPISGHTALYWYRQSLGQGLEFLIYFQGNSAPDKSGLPSDRFSAERTGGSVSTLTIQRTQQEDSAVYLCASSLGDINTEAFFGQGTRLTVV.

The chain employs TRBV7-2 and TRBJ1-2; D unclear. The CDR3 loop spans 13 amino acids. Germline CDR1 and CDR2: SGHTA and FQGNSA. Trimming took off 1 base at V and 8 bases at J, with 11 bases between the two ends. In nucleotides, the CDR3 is TGTGCCAGCAGCTTAGTAAGGGAAGAAGGCTACACCTTC. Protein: CASSLVREEGYTF.

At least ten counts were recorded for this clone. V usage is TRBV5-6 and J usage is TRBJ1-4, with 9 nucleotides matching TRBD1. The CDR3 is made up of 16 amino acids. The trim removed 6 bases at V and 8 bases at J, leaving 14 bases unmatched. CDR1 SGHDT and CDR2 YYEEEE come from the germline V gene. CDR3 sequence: CASTRSTGGKDEKLFF. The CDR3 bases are TGTGCCAGCACCAGATCGACAGGGGGTAAAGACGAAAAACTGTTTTTT.

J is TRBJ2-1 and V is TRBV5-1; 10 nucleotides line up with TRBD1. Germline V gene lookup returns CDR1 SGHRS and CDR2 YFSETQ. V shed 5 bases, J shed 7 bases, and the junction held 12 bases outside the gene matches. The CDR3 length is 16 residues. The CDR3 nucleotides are TGCGCCAGCAGTTCCCTTACGGGACAGGGGAATAATGAGCAGTTCTTC. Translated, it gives CASSSLTGQGNNEQFF. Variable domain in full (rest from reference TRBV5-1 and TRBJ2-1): KAGVTQTPRYLIKTRGQQVTLSCSPISGHRSVSWYQQTPGQGLQFLFEYFSETQRNKGNFPGRFSGRQFSNSRSEMNVSTLELGDSALYLCASSSLTGQGNNEQFFGPGTRLTVL.

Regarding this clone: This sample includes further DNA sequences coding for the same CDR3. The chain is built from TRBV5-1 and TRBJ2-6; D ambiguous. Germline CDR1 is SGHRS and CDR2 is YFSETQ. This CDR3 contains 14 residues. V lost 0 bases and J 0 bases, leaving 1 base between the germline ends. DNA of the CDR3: TGCGCCAGCAGCTTGGACTCTGGGGCCAACGTCCTGACTTTC. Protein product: CASSLDSGANVLTF.

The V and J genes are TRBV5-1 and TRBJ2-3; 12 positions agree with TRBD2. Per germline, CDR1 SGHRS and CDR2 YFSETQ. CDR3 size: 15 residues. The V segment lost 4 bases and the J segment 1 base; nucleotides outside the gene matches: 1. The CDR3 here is CASSGTSGRTDTQYF. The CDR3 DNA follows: TGCGCCAGCAGCGGGACTAGCGGGCGCACAGATACGCAGTATTTT. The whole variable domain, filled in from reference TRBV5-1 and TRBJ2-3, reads KAGVTQTPRYLIKTRGQQVTLSCSPISGHRSVSWYQQTPGQGLQFLFEYFSETQRNKGNFPGRFSGRQFSNSRSEMNVSTLELGDSALYLCASSGTSGRTDTQYFGPGTRLTVL.

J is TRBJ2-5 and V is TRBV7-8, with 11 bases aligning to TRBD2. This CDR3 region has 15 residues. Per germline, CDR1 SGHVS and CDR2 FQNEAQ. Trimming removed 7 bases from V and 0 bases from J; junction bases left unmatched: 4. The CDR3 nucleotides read TGTGCCAGCACCCGGACTAGCGGGCACCAAGAGACCCAGTACTTC. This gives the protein CASTRTSGHQETQYF.